This T cell receptor (beta chain) was sequenced during a study of control samples from healthy donors and cancer patients. The assay was immunoSEQ multiplex PCR, and TCRdb's table has in-frame clones only and misses some. The sample includes tens of thousands of clones, 80% to 90% of them seen just once. The CDR3 is made up of 11 amino acids. The V end was cut by 6 bases, the J end by 6 bases, with 7 bases between. The rearrangement joins TRBV12-3 or TRBV12-4 to TRBJ2-3; no firm D call. The clonotype comes from a woman aged 50 to 60 with lung cancer. The specimen sequenced was PBMCs. The CDR3 sequence: CASSRLDTQYF. CDR3 nucleotides: TGTGCCAGCAGCCGACTGGATACGCAGTATTTT.